One and the same sample provided the 30 T cell receptor beta chains below, sequenced in a study of blood T cell repertoires in COVID-19. The assay was immunoSEQ multiplex PCR, and TCRdb's table has in-frame clones only and misses some. Of around 89,000 clones listed, 55% to 75% were seen once; the top ten hold 14%. The source material was peripheral blood. These TCRs come from a woman aged 80 or older with acute or convalescent COVID-19.

The chain joins TRBV5-5 to TRBJ1-4, with TRBD1 matching 7 bases. CDR1 and CDR2 (germline): SGHKS, YYEKEE (reference sequence). V shed 4 bases, J shed 8 bases, and the junction held 8 bases outside the gene matches. This CDR3 has 14 residues. The CDR3 coding sequence is TGTGCCAGCAGCAGGAGACAGGGAGACGAAAAACTGTTTTTT. It encodes CASSRRQGDEKLFF.

This chain joins TRBV7-9 and TRBJ2-5, with D unclear. The CDR3 spans 11 residues. Per the germline V gene, CDR1 is SEHNR and CDR2 is FQNEAQ (reference sequence). V lost 4 bases to trimming and J lost 4 bases, with 4 bases between them. Written as DNA, the CDR3 is TGTGCCAGCAGCTCCCGAGAGACCCAGTACTTC. Encoded protein: CASSSRETQYF.

The chain couples TRBV5-1 to TRBJ2-3; 9 bases match TRBD1. There are 15 residues in the CDR3. The ends lost 5 bases at V and 0 bases at J; junction bases unmatched: 4. The germline CDR1 and CDR2 sequences are SGHRS and YFSETQ. CDR3 region: CASSKQGASTDTQYF. CDR3 sequence (DNA): TGCGCCAGCAGTAAACAGGGGGCAAGCACAGATACGCAGTATTTT. Looking up the rest from reference TRBV5-1 and TRBJ2-3 gives the full variable domain: KAGVTQTPRYLIKTRGQQVTLSCSPISGHRSVSWYQQTPGQGLQFLFEYFSETQRNKGNFPGRFSGRQFSNSRSEMNVSTLELGDSALYLCASSKQGASTDTQYFGPGTRLTVL.

The chain couples TRBV3-1 (or the pseudogene TRBV3-2) to TRBJ1-1; D gene ambiguous. The CDR3 contains 13 residues. V gave up 1 base and J gave up 6 bases, with 9 bases separating them. The germline V gene has CDR1 LGHDT and CDR2 YNNKEL (reference sequence). The CDR3 nucleotides read TGTGCCAGCAGCCAAGGGAGCAGCCCTGAAGCTTTCTTT. The encoded protein is CASSQGSSPEAFF.

The chain combines TRBV19 with TRBJ1-3; TRBD1 agrees at 7 bases. The CDR3 loop spans 17 amino acids. In germline, CDR1 is LNHDA, CDR2 SQIVND (reference sequence). J was trimmed by 0 bases and V by 4 bases; bases with no gene match: 9. In DNA, the CDR3 is TGTGCCAGTAGTACCCGTCCGGGACAGCGCTCTGGAAACACCATATATTTT. Its protein product is CASSTRPGQRSGNTIYF. Looking up the rest from reference TRBV19 and TRBJ1-3 gives the full variable domain: DGGITQSPKYLFRKEGQNVTLSCEQNLNHDAMYWYRQDPGQGLRLIYYSQIVNDFQKGDIAEGYSVSREKKESFPLTVTSAQKNPTAFYLCASSTRPGQRSGNTIYFGEGSWLTVV.

V gene TRBV7-2 combines with J gene TRBJ2-2; D may be TRBD1 (5 bases). CDR1 SGHTA and CDR2 FQGNSA come from the germline V gene. Trimming removed 6 bases at V and 7 bases at J, with 12 bases between. This CDR3 contains 13 residues. CDR3 region: CASRGHFGGELFF. The CDR3 DNA follows: TGTGCCAGCAGAGGACATTTTGGCGGGGAGCTGTTTTTT.

This clone was observed a handful of times. This chain links TRBV6-2 or TRBV6-3 with TRBJ1-5, with 7 bases lining up with TRBD1. The length of the CDR3 is 16 residues. Germline V CDR1 and CDR2: MNHEY, SVGEGT. Germline trimming cut 5 bases from V and 0 bases from J; bases unmatched to any gene: 7. CDR3 DNA: TGTGCCAGCAGTACTCAGGGGGGATATAGCAATCAGCCCCAGCATTTT. Its protein product is CASSTQGGYSNQPQHF.

This clone was picked up one time. The chain carries TRBV24-1 and TRBJ1-2; 10 bases line up with TRBD1. Germline V gives CDR1 KGHDR, CDR2 SFDVKD. This CDR3 is built from 13 residues. Trimming cost V 3 bases and J 6 bases; bases outside gene matches: 0. Written as DNA, the CDR3 is TGTGCCACCAGTGATGGGACAGGGGATGGCTACACCTTC. Protein: CATSDGTGDGYTF.

As regards this clone: Other DNA sequences in the same sample also yield this CDR3. The V call is TRBV6-2 or TRBV6-3, the J call TRBJ1-1; D gene uncertain. CDR1 and CDR2 from the germline V gene are MNHEY and SVGEGT. The CDR3 consists of 13 residues. Trimming took off 5 bases at V and 5 bases at J, with 12 bases between the two ends. CDR3 protein: CASSLLPRTEAFF. DNA for the CDR3: TGTGCCAGCAGTCTCCTGCCTAGGACTGAAGCTTTCTTT.

This chain connects TRBV19 to TRBJ1-5; possibly TRBD1 for D (6 bases). V shed 1 base and J shed 4 bases, with 14 bases lying between them. The germline V gene encodes CDR1 LNHDA and CDR2 SQIVND (reference sequence). This CDR3 spans 16 amino acids. CDR3 DNA sequence: TGTGCCAGTAGTATAGTTGCGGGGGGCGGAAATCAGCCCCAGCATTTT. Translated, it gives CASSIVAGGGNQPQHF.

This chain connects TRBV2 to TRBJ1-4, with a weak D call TRBD1 (5 bases). CDR1 SNHLY and CDR2 FYNNEI come from the germline V gene. This CDR3 is built from 13 residues. V dropped 1 base and J dropped 5 bases, with 5 bases sitting between them. CDR3 coding DNA: TGTGCCAGCAGTGAAGAGGGGAATGAAAAACTGTTTTTT. This encodes CASSEEGNEKLFF.

The chain carries TRBV28 and TRBJ1-1, with D unclear. The V gene lost 4 bases and the J gene lost 4 bases, with 7 bases spanning the gap. The CDR3 runs to 12 residues. Germline CDR1 and CDR2: MDHEN and SYDVKM. The CDR3 DNA sequence: TGTGCCAGCAGTTCCCGCGGCACTGAAGCTTTCTTT. Translated: CASSSRGTEAFF.

This chain joins TRBV2 and TRBJ1-6; 7 positions match TRBD1. Trimming removed 4 bases from V and 9 bases from J; junction bases left unmatched: 6. The CDR3 spans 14 residues. Germline CDR1 reads SNHLY; CDR2 reads FYNNEI. The CDR3 DNA reads TGTGCCAGCAGTGGACAGGGAGGTCTTTCACCCCTCCACTTT. Translation gives CASSGQGGLSPLHF.

The rearrangement uses TRBV5-1 and TRBJ1-2, with 8 positions matching TRBD1. Germline V gene lookup returns CDR1 SGHRS and CDR2 YFSETQ. After removal of 7 bases from V and 8 bases from J, the junction contained 7 bases not matched to a gene. The CDR3 consists of 12 residues. Here the CDR3 reads CASASGGRGYTF. In DNA form, the CDR3 reads TGCGCCAGCGCTTCAGGGGGCAGAGGCTACACCTTC.

This chain uses TRBV5-1 with TRBJ1-1, with TRBD1 as a possible D gene (5 bases). V lost 6 bases, J lost 2 bases, and 11 bases lay in between. Germline V gene data show CDR1 as SGHRS and CDR2 as YFSETQ. The CDR3 is made up of 13 amino acids. The chain's CDR3 is CASKVTANTEAFF. The CDR3 DNA follows: TGCGCCAGCAAAGTGACAGCAAACACTGAAGCTTTCTTT.

This sequence joins TRBV7-8 and TRBJ1-4, with D perhaps TRBD1 (5 bases). Trimming cost V 5 bases and J 2 bases, with 9 bases left between them. The V gene's germline CDR1 is SGHVS and CDR2 FQNEAQ. The CDR3 has 14 residues. The CDR3 coding sequence is TGTGCCAGCAGCCCCAGGGCCACTAATGAAAAACTGTTTTTT. Its translation is CASSPRATNEKLFF.

J is TRBJ1-1 and V is TRBV5-1, with D maybe TRBD1 (6 bases). CDR1 is SGHRS and CDR2 is YFSETQ in the germline V gene. CDR3 length: 17 residues. Trimming took off 3 bases at V and 1 base at J, with 19 bases between the two ends. CDR3 nucleotide sequence: TGCGCCAGCAGCTACACTCAGTCTGGACAGTCGAACACTGAAGCTTTCTTT. Amino acids: CASSYTQSGQSNTEAFF.

As DNA, the CDR3 is TGCGCCAGCAGCCAAGAAGCCAGGGCCACTGAAGCTTTCTTT. This codes for CASSQEARATEAFF. J is TRBJ1-1 and V is TRBV4-3; TRBD1 is a possible D gene (5 bases). The germline CDR1 and CDR2 sequences are LGHNA and YSLEER. The V and J ends lost 0 bases and 4 bases respectively, with 9 bases between them. This CDR3 has 14 residues.

This chain joins TRBV5-1 and TRBJ2-2; the D is unclear. The V gene lost 4 bases and the J gene lost 7 bases, with 8 bases spanning the gap. Germline V lookup: CDR1 SGHRS, CDR2 YFSETQ. The CDR3 is 12 amino acids. CDR3 amino acids: CASSTNSGELFF. CDR3 nucleotide sequence: TGCGCCAGCAGCACGAATAGCGGGGAGCTGTTTTTT.

The V and J genes are TRBV4-1 and TRBJ1-2; 7 bases match TRBD1. The CDR3 runs 16 residues. V shed 5 bases, J shed 1 base, and the junction held 10 bases outside the gene matches. CDR1 MGHRA and CDR2 YSYEKL come from the germline V gene. The chain's CDR3 is CASSLQTGRFNYGYTF. The CDR3 DNA is TGCGCCAGCAGCTTACAGACAGGGCGTTTTAACTATGGCTACACCTTC.

This clone was recorded a few times. V gene TRBV7-3 combines with J gene TRBJ1-2, with 9 bases aligning to TRBD1. After removal of 5 bases from V and 7 bases from J, the junction contained 5 bases not matched to a gene. CDR3 length equals 13 residues. The germline CDR1 and CDR2 sequences are SGHTA and FQGTGA. The CDR3 DNA sequence: TGTGCCAGCAGCGAGACAGGGGGAATTGGCTACACCTTC. It encodes CASSETGGIGYTF.

The chain joins TRBV4-1 to TRBJ1-4; a weak D match, TRBD1 (6 bases). V shed 4 bases and J shed 7 bases, with 10 bases lying between them. This CDR3 region has 13 residues. Germline values: CDR1 MGHRA, CDR2 YSYEKL. CDR3 in DNA: TGCGCCAGCAGCCTAATACAGGGTGAAAAACTGTTTTTT. This sequence encodes CASSLIQGEKLFF.

The chain joins TRBV7-9 to TRBJ1-2; 7 bases fit TRBD1. This CDR3 is 16 amino acids long. Germline V lookup: CDR1 SEHNR, CDR2 FQNEAQ (reference sequence). With 3 bases clipped from V and 5 bases from J, the junction kept 12 bases outside the gene matches. The CDR3 sequence: CASSFPRDRAGYGYTF. The CDR3 DNA reads TGTGCCAGCAGCTTCCCGCGCGACAGGGCTGGATATGGCTACACCTTC.

The chain employs TRBV6-6 and TRBJ1-2; TRBD1 aligns across 8 bases. V shed 1 base, J shed 4 bases, and the junction held 8 bases outside the gene matches. Germline V gene data show CDR1 as MNHNY and CDR2 as SVGAGI (reference sequence). The CDR3 has 16 residues. CDR3 DNA: TGTGCCAGCAGTTACTTTCAGGGGGCGATTTCCTATGGCTACACCTTC. This encodes CASSYFQGAISYGYTF.

In DNA, the CDR3 is TGTGCCAGCAGACTTCCGGGACAAGAAAAACTGTTTTTT. This translates into CASRLPGQEKLFF. The rearrangement uses TRBV5-4 and TRBJ1-4, with a weak D call TRBD1 (6 bases). V shed 5 bases and J shed 8 bases, with 13 bases lying between them. CDR1 is SGHNT and CDR2 is YYREEE in the germline V gene (reference sequence). This CDR3 is 13 amino acids long.

A remark on this clone: Other DNA sequences of this sample code for an identical CDR3. The V call is TRBV5-1, the J call TRBJ1-2; 7 bases are shared with TRBD1. The CDR3 spans 13 residues. The germline V gene has CDR1 SGHRS and CDR2 YFSETQ. V gave up 0 bases and J gave up 4 bases; unmatched junction bases: 0. In nucleotides, the CDR3 is TGCGCCAGCAGCTTGGACAGGGGCTATGGCTACACCTTC. Translation: CASSLDRGYGYTF.

The CDR3 protein is CASSNRGSGEKLFF. CDR3 nucleotides: TGTGCCAGTAGTAACAGGGGATCGGGTGAAAAACTGTTTTTT. The chain is built from TRBV19 and TRBJ1-4, with 7 positions matching TRBD1. There are 14 residues in the CDR3. Germline values: CDR1 LNHDA, CDR2 SQIVND (reference sequence). After removal of 4 bases from V and 7 bases from J, the junction contained 6 bases not matched to a gene.

This clone occurred once. V usage is TRBV4-2 and J usage is TRBJ2-7, with 11 bases that match TRBD1. This CDR3 contains 14 residues. Trimming removed 4 bases from V and 5 bases from J; junction bases left unmatched: 4. Per germline, CDR1 LGHNA and CDR2 YNFKEQ. CDR3 region: CASSPRTGGNEQYF. The CDR3 nucleotides read TGTGCCAGCAGCCCTCGGACAGGGGGCAACGAGCAGTACTTC.

The V and J genes are TRBV9 and TRBJ1-2; D is unresolved. V was cut by 0 bases and J by 0 bases, with 9 bases left in between. This CDR3 spans 15 amino acids. Germline V gene sequence: CDR1 SGDLS, CDR2 YYNGEE. For the CDR3, the DNA is TGTGCCAGCAGCGTAGGGGGAGATTCTAACTATGGCTACACCTTC. It translates to CASSVGGDSNYGYTF.

V gene TRBV30 combines with J gene TRBJ2-3; TRBD2 aligns across 10 bases. The CDR3 covers 16 residues. CDR1 GTSNPN and CDR2 SVGIG come from the germline V gene (reference sequence). With 4 bases clipped from V and 0 bases from J, the junction kept 7 bases outside the gene matches. The CDR3 protein is CAWKALLAGSTDTQYF. DNA for the CDR3: TGTGCCTGGAAGGCACTACTAGCGGGGAGCACAGATACGCAGTATTTT. Complete variable domain (other parts from reference TRBV30 and TRBJ2-3): SQTIHQWPATLVQPVGSPLSLECTVEGTSNPNLYWYRQAAGRGLQLLFYSVGIGQISSEVPQNLSASRPQDRQFILSSKKLLLSDSGFYLCAWKALLAGSTDTQYFGPGTRLTVL.